This passage covers 28 T cell receptor beta chains from one sample sequenced in a study of shared clonotypes between healthy human individuals. The protocol was immunoSEQ multiplex PCR, while the TCRdb copy is restricted to in-frame clones and leaves out a portion. The data contain 2 million or so clones, roughly 94% of them singletons. Sequencing used naive CD4+ T cells sorted from blood. The subset was: CD45RA+ positively selected. These receptors came from a young man in good health.

The chain joins TRBV30 to TRBJ2-7; TRBD2 matches 14 bases. The CDR3 has 17 residues. Germline V CDR1 and CDR2: GTSNPN, SVGIG (reference sequence). V dropped 0 bases and J dropped 7; count of bases not matched to a gene: 11. As DNA, the CDR3 is TGTGCCTGGAGTGTACGTAGGACTAGCGGGGGGCCGGGGGAGCAGTACTTC. It yields the protein CAWSVRRTSGGPGEQYF.

The rearrangement joins TRBV6-6 to TRBJ2-1; 10 nucleotides align to TRBD2. Germline trimming cut 8 bases from V and 1 base from J; bases unmatched to any gene: 2. Per germline, CDR1 MNHNY and CDR2 SVGAGI (reference sequence). The CDR3 spans 14 residues. CDR3 sequence reads: CASLSGRSYNEQFF. The CDR3 DNA reads as TGTGCCAGCCTTAGCGGGAGGTCCTACAATGAGCAGTTCTTC.

Remarks on this clone: Other DNA sequences from this sample encode an identical CDR3 as well. The chain uses TRBV7-9 and TRBJ1-3, with 8 bases lining up with TRBD1. The V gene end was trimmed by 5 bases and the J gene end by 0 bases; junction bases not matched to a gene: 6. The CDR3 contains 16 residues. The germline V gene encodes CDR1 SEHNR and CDR2 FQNEAQ (reference sequence). In DNA form, the CDR3 reads TGTGCCAGCAGCCCGAGACAGGGGAGCTCTGGAAACACCATATATTTT. Encoded protein: CASSPRQGSSGNTIYF.

V gene TRBV7-9 combines with J gene TRBJ1-4; the D is unclear. Germline values: CDR1 SEHNR, CDR2 FQNEAQ (reference sequence). Trimming shortened V by 0 bases and J by 12 bases, and 11 bases separated the two germline ends. The CDR3 is 13 residues long. This CDR3 reads CASSLATVGELFF. CDR3 sequence (DNA): TGTGCCAGCAGCTTAGCTACGGTCGGGGAACTGTTTTTT.

The V call is TRBV30, the J call TRBJ1-4, with D hard to call. The germline gives CDR1 GTSNPN, CDR2 SVGIG (reference sequence). This CDR3 is 12 amino acids long. V was clipped by 0 bases and J by 7 bases, with 6 bases between them. The CDR3 protein is CAWSVLSEKLFF. CDR3 nucleotides: TGTGCCTGGAGTGTACTGAGTGAAAAACTGTTTTTT.

DNA for the CDR3: TGCGCCAGCAGTTTCACTATAGCGAGCGAGCAGTACTTC. Protein: CASSFTIASEQYF. The gene calls are TRBV5-1 and TRBJ2-7, with D tentatively TRBD2 (5 bases). Between the trimmed V and J ends, which lost 5 bases and 6 bases, there was a span of 15 bases. Germline V gene lookup returns CDR1 SGHRS and CDR2 YFSETQ. CDR3 length equals 13 residues.

This chain links TRBV30 with TRBJ1-6, with no clear D. V was clipped by 0 bases and J by 7 bases, with 10 bases between them. Germline loops: CDR1 GTSNPN, CDR2 SVGIG (reference sequence). The length of the CDR3 is 14 residues. In nucleotides, the CDR3 is TGTGCCTGGAGTGTTGAGACCCCGAATTCACCCCTCCACTTT. As protein: CAWSVETPNSPLHF.

Comment on this clone: At the DNA level, this CDR3 is encoded by other sequences in the same sample as well. V gene TRBV5-1 combines with J gene TRBJ1-1; 8 bases are shared with TRBD1. Trimming cost V 3 bases and J 5 bases; bases outside gene matches: 3. Germline values: CDR1 SGHRS, CDR2 YFSETQ. There are 13 residues in the CDR3. In DNA form, the CDR3 reads TGCGCCAGCAGCTATACAGGGGGTACTGAAGCTTTCTTT. The encoded protein is CASSYTGGTEAFF.

This clone was observed once. J is TRBJ2-2 and V is TRBV7-2; D is uncertain. Looked up from germline, CDR1 is SGHTA and CDR2 is FQGNSA. The ends were cut back, 1 base at V and 2 bases at J, with 8 bases in the middle. The length of the CDR3 is 15 residues. CDR3 sequence (DNA): TGTGCCAGCAGCTTAGGGACCCCTAACACCGGGGAGCTGTTTTTT. Translation: CASSLGTPNTGELFF.

This clone has a single count. This chain links TRBV15 with TRBJ2-7; 9 bases are shared with TRBD1. The germline V gene encodes CDR1 LNHNV and CDR2 YYDKDF (reference sequence). V trimming: 1 base; J trimming: 3 bases; junction bases outside the gene matches: 4. This CDR3 region has 15 residues. CDR3 nucleotide sequence: TGTGCCACCAGCAGAGGTAGGACAGGGGACTACGAGCAGTACTTC. The encoded protein is CATSRGRTGDYEQYF.

The chain has TRBV7-2 and TRBJ2-5, with D possibly TRBD1 on 5 matching bases. Germline loops: CDR1 SGHTA, CDR2 FQGNSA. The CDR3 runs 15 residues. V lost 8 bases, J lost 0 bases, and 16 bases lay in between. The CDR3 loop reads CASSRQGPNQETQYF. The CDR3 DNA reads TGTGCCAGCTCCAGGCAGGGTCCCAACCAAGAGACCCAGTACTTC.

The rearrangement joins TRBV9 to TRBJ2-3; 9 bases map to TRBD2. Germline V lookup: CDR1 SGDLS, CDR2 YYNGEE. The J segment lost 5 bases and the V segment lost 2 bases, leaving 6 bases of the junction unmatched. CDR3 length: 15 amino acids. CDR3 DNA: TGTGCCAGCAGCGTCGCGGGAGGGAAGGGAGATACGCAGTATTTT. This translates into CASSVAGGKGDTQYF.

This chain uses TRBV7-2 with TRBJ1-1; TRBD1 aligns across 7 bases. The CDR3 length is 14 residues. Per the germline V gene, CDR1 is SGHTA and CDR2 is FQGNSA. Unmatched junction bases numbered 3, after V lost 4 bases and J lost 1 base. CDR3 nucleotides: TGTGCCAGCAGCTCGGACAGGACGAACACTGAAGCTTTCTTT. Protein product: CASSSDRTNTEAFF.

CDR3: CATTAGGAVDTQYF. CDR3 DNA sequence: TGTGCCACGACCGCCGGGGGGGCCGTAGATACGCAGTATTTT. The rearrangement links TRBV6-1 to TRBJ2-3, with 8 bases lining up with TRBD2. The ends lost 10 bases at V and 5 bases at J; junction bases unmatched: 11. Germline CDR1 is MNHNS and CDR2 is SASEGT. There are 14 residues in the CDR3.

This chain joins TRBV10-3 and TRBJ2-1; 12 positions agree with TRBD2. The germline V gene encodes CDR1 ENHRY and CDR2 SYGVKD. The CDR3 runs to 23 residues. The V segment lost 4 bases and the J segment 0 bases; nucleotides outside the gene matches: 22. The CDR3 bases are TGTGCCATCAGTGCGCCTGGACAGGGGAGGACTAGCGGGGTTCCATACTCCTACAATGAGCAGTTCTTC. It translates to CAISAPGQGRTSGVPYSYNEQFF.

The chain is built from TRBV25-1 and TRBJ2-2, with a possible D match to TRBD2 (6 bases). CDR1 MGHDK and CDR2 SYGVNS come from the germline V gene. V lost 6 bases, J lost 1 base, and 12 bases lay in between. The CDR3 has 15 residues. CDR3 region: CASRADGGNTGELFF. For the CDR3, the DNA is TGTGCCAGCAGGGCTGACGGGGGGAACACCGGGGAGCTGTTTTTT.

The gene calls are TRBV9 and TRBJ2-2, with D unresolved. V lost 0 bases to trimming and J lost 4 bases, with 7 bases between them. CDR3 length: 14 residues. CDR1 and CDR2 (germline): SGDLS, YYNGEE. The CDR3 region has the DNA TGTGCCAGCAGCGTAGCTATCGGCACCGGGGAGCTGTTTTTT. Amino acids: CASSVAIGTGELFF.

V is TRBV6-5 and J is TRBJ2-3; possibly TRBD1 or TRBD2 for D (5 bases each). The CDR3 length is 15 residues. The V gene lost 6 bases and the J gene lost 4 bases, with 17 bases spanning the gap. Germline V gene sequence: CDR1 MNHEY, CDR2 SVGAGI. The CDR3 bases are TGTGCCAGCAGCCGGGACGCCGAGGGTGCAGATACGCAGTATTTT. Translated, it gives CASSRDAEGADTQYF.

This clone was seen a few times. This chain links TRBV30 with TRBJ1-1, with D unclear. The germline V and J ends were trimmed by 3 bases and 0 bases, with 11 bases remaining between them. CDR3 length equals 14 residues. Per the germline V gene, CDR1 is GTSNPN and CDR2 is SVGIG (reference sequence). The CDR3 DNA sequence: TGTGCCTGGAGGGCTGGGTTCATGAACACTGAAGCTTTCTTT. Protein sequence: CAWRAGFMNTEAFF. Full variable domain (missing parts from reference TRBV30 and TRBJ1-1): SQTIHQWPATLVQPVGSPLSLECTVEGTSNPNLYWYRQAAGRGLQLLFYSVGIGQISSEVPQNLSASRPQDRQFILSSKKLLLSDSGFYLCAWRAGFMNTEAFFGQGTRLTVV.

V usage is TRBV18 and J usage is TRBJ1-1, with a possible D match to TRBD1 (5 bases). The CDR3 is made up of 13 amino acids. Germline V gene sequence: CDR1 KGHSH, CDR2 LQKENI. Trimming removed 3 bases from V and 4 bases from J, with 9 bases in between. In DNA, the CDR3 is TGTGCCAGCTCACCTGGGGGGACCACTGAAGCTTTCTTT. Its translation is CASSPGGTTEAFF.

The chain links TRBV5-4 to TRBJ2-1; 9 positions match TRBD1. The CDR3 length is 15 residues. Germline V CDR1 and CDR2: SGHNT, YYREEE (reference sequence). Unmatched junction bases numbered 11, after V lost 4 bases and J lost 9 bases. The CDR3 sequence is CASSPGGQGGSEQFF. The CDR3, as DNA: TGTGCCAGCAGCCCAGGGGGACAGGGAGGGAGTGAGCAGTTCTTC.

The chain recombines TRBV4-3 with TRBJ1-3; the D gene is possibly TRBD1 (5 bases). CDR3 length: 18 amino acids. V lost 0 bases, J lost 0 bases, and 15 bases lay in between. CDR1 and CDR2 (germline): LGHNA, YSLEER. CDR3 amino acids: CASSQDWGGFASGNTIYF. The CDR3 DNA reads TGCGCCAGCAGCCAAGATTGGGGGGGATTCGCCTCTGGAAACACCATATATTTT.

The genes are TRBV10-3 and TRBJ1-1; 8 nucleotides agree with TRBD1. This CDR3 is built from 15 residues. Germline assignment: CDR1 ENHRY and CDR2 SYGVKD. V was pared by 3 bases and J by 1 base, with 4 bases of the junction left unmatched. The DNA for the CDR3 is TGTGCCATCAGTGATTTCGGGACAGGGAACACTGAAGCTTTCTTT. Translated, it gives CAISDFGTGNTEAFF.

This clone occurred a few times. The chain couples TRBV28 to TRBJ1-1; D may be TRBD1 (5 bases). Germline V lookup: CDR1 MDHEN, CDR2 SYDVKM. The CDR3 runs to 13 residues. V dropped 7 bases and J dropped 6 bases, with 15 bases sitting between them. Here the CDR3 DNA reads TGTGCCAGCACCTTGGAGGGGAGGGCTGAAGCTTTCTTT. Protein sequence: CASTLEGRAEAFF.

The genes are TRBV4-1 and TRBJ1-3; D might be TRBD1 (5 bases). The CDR3 is made up of 15 amino acids. Germline V gene sequence: CDR1 MGHRA, CDR2 YSYEKL. Between the trimmed V and J ends, which lost 8 bases and 4 bases, there was a span of 18 bases. The CDR3 spells CASRLNRDGGNTIYF. The CDR3 DNA reads TGCGCCAGCCGATTAAACCGGGACGGAGGAAACACCATATATTTT.

This clone was recorded once. This chain connects TRBV7-9 to TRBJ1-2; 7 bases align to TRBD1. The trim removed 3 bases at V and 8 bases at J, leaving 6 bases unmatched. Germline V lookup: CDR1 SEHNR, CDR2 FQNEAQ (reference sequence). The CDR3 is 13 amino acids. CDR3 sequence reads: CASSFGGQKGYTF. The CDR3 nucleotides read TGTGCCAGCAGCTTTGGGGGACAGAAGGGCTACACCTTC.

This clone was counted once. CDR3 loop: CASRRQGKNEQYF. The CDR3 DNA follows: TGTGCCAGCAGGCGACAGGGGAAGAACGAGCAGTACTTC. The chain is built from TRBV6-5 and TRBJ2-7, with 8 bases fitting TRBD1. The CDR3 loop spans 13 amino acids. CDR1 MNHEY and CDR2 SVGAGI come from the germline V gene. The junction had 6 bases not matched to a gene; V was cut back by 6 bases and J by 5 bases.

This chain connects TRBV5-1 to TRBJ1-1; D remains ambiguous. V lost 1 base and J lost 0, with 4 bases in between. The CDR3 has 13 residues. Germline V gene sequence: CDR1 SGHRS, CDR2 YFSETQ. DNA for the CDR3: TGCGCCAGCAGCTTGATAATGAACACTGAAGCTTTCTTT. Translating it yields CASSLIMNTEAFF. Drawing the rest from reference TRBV5-1 and TRBJ1-1, the complete variable domain is KAGVTQTPRYLIKTRGQQVTLSCSPISGHRSVSWYQQTPGQGLQFLFEYFSETQRNKGNFPGRFSGRQFSNSRSEMNVSTLELGDSALYLCASSLIMNTEAFFGQGTRLTVV.